The clone carrying this T cell receptor (beta chain) was seen many times. The data were taken from a study of regulatory T cells in long-lasting Graves disease. This sample's time point: newly diagnosed GD, antithyroid drugs for less than 3 months. Generation of the TCR library employed RNA extracted from PBMCs. The patient group derived from an endocrinology department in Xi'an, China. CDR1 and CDR2 from the germline V gene are SGHRS and YFSETQ. The CDR3 runs 14 residues. V lost 4 bases to trimming and J lost 4 bases, with 14 bases between them. The authors built TCR beta libraries using iRepertoire HTBI primers and Arm-PCR of CDR3 regions. From the multiplex PCR reads, TCRdb called clonotypes with MiXCR, one entry per CDR3 protein. The sample shows around 420,000 distinct CDR3 sequences, approximately 16% of them seen only once. These data were also reused for a study on T cells in Graves' hyperthyroidism and ophthalmopathy. That report adds: An initial round of RT-PCR targeting the TCR CDR3 relied on the HTBI primer set.

The input for sequencing was peripheral blood mononuclear cells (PBMCs), taken at new diagnosis, from a patient treated with antithyroid drugs. The rearrangement links TRBV5-1 to TRBJ1-1; tentatively, D is TRBD1 (5 bases). The sequence was collected from a woman aged 40-49 years with Graves disease. Here the CDR3 DNA reads TGCGCCAGCAGCGGCAGGGCGGGATCCACTGAAGCTTTCTTT. Translation: CASSGRAGSTEAFF.